A single sample gave rise to the 7 T cell receptor beta chains below, sequenced in a study of CD8+ T cells in alopecia areata. Treatment denoted: oral pan-JAK inhibitor, 5-10 mg twice daily. RNA, once extracted, was reverse transcribed into cDNA for use as the sequencing template. Clones were sequenced by immunoSEQ multiplex PCR, and TCRdb holds only the in-frame ones, with some missing. The sample carries a few hundred thousand clones, under 40% recorded once. The source was CD4+ T cells sorted from blood, collected around week 31, from a patient treated with tofacitinib. Every receptor here comes from a human donor with alopecia areata.

The genes are TRBV7-2 and TRBJ2-2, with D unclear. The CDR3 covers 12 residues. Germline CDR1 is SGHTA and CDR2 is FQGNSA. Trimming left V 1 base short and J 8 bases short, with 5 bases between. The CDR3 DNA is TGTGCCAGCAGCTTAGTAGGAGGGGAGCTGTTTTTT. This encodes CASSLVGGELFF.

This clone was seen a few times. The V call is TRBV6-6, the J call TRBJ2-6, with D unclear. V lost 4 bases and J lost 0, with 7 bases in between. The germline CDR1 and CDR2 sequences are MNHNY and SVGAGI (reference sequence). The CDR3 sequence is 15 residues long. The CDR3 sequence: CASSFAFSGANVLTF. The CDR3 DNA is TGTGCCAGCAGTTTTGCCTTCTCTGGGGCCAACGTCCTGACTTTC.

The V call is TRBV4-1, the J call TRBJ2-3, with 9 nucleotides matching TRBD2. Germline CDR1 and CDR2: MGHRA and YSYEKL. With V trimmed by 4 bases and J by 1 base, 18 bases remained unmatched. This CDR3 has 20 amino acids. CDR3 sequence (DNA): TGCGCCAGCAGCCTCCGAGGACTAGGCGGGGGGGCGACAGGCACAGATACGCAGTATTTT. Its translation is CASSLRGLGGGATGTDTQYF.

The gene calls are TRBV9 and TRBJ2-7; tentative D call: TRBD1 (5 bases). From germline, CDR1 is SGDLS and CDR2 YYNGEE. The CDR3 sequence is 16 residues long. V shed 3 bases and J shed 0 bases, with 16 bases lying between them. CDR3 DNA sequence: TGTGCCAGCAGCGCCGGACAAGGGGAAGTCTCCTACGAGCAGTACTTC. It translates to CASSAGQGEVSYEQYF.

V is TRBV6-5 and J is TRBJ1-6; D possibly corresponds to TRBD1 (6 bases). There are 14 residues in the CDR3. V was cut by 6 bases and J by 9 bases, with 15 bases left in between. CDR1 is MNHEY, CDR2 SVGAGI, per germline. CDR3 nucleotide sequence: TGTGCCAGCAGACAGGGCCTCGGTGGTTCACCCCTCCACTTT. It specifies CASRQGLGGSPLHF.

A note on this clone: Within the sample, other DNA sequences also encode this same CDR3. This chain uses TRBV4-1 with TRBJ2-4, with 14 nucleotides matching TRBD2. The germline V gene has CDR1 MGHRA and CDR2 YSYEKL. CDR3 length equals 18 residues. J gave up 0 bases and V 4 bases, and 5 bases lay outside the gene matches. The CDR3 coding sequence is TGCGCCAGCAGCCCTGGACTAGCGGGAGGCCTAGCCAAAAACATTCAGTACTTC. Protein product: CASSPGLAGGLAKNIQYF.

The J gene is TRBJ2-5, the V gene TRBV25-1; D is possibly TRBD1 (6 bases). With 5 bases removed from V and 0 bases from J, the gap between germline ends came to 10 bases. Germline V gene sequence: CDR1 MGHDK, CDR2 SYGVNS. This CDR3 contains 14 residues. The CDR3 here is CASSPRGNQETQYF. CDR3 DNA: TGTGCCAGCAGTCCGAGGGGGAACCAAGAGACCCAGTACTTC.